This TCR beta chain was sequenced for a study of blood T cell repertoires in COVID-19. About the research overall: Both acute and convalescent COVID-19 samples were obtained from the United States, Italy and Spain. PBMCs, B-cell-depleted T cells, or T cells were the source of the cDNA or gDNA that made up the material.

The V end was cut by 1 base, the J end by 0 bases, with 11 bases between. CDR1 and CDR2 from the germline V gene are SGHAT and FQNNGV. CDR3 length equals 16 residues. Under the authors' procedure: By means of reference gene primer amplification, nucleated cell counts were estimated. The repertoire was sequenced with immunoSEQ multiplex PCR; TCRdb's copy has only in-frame clones and lacks some. The DNA gave D and trimming, while V, J and clone size come from that table. The sample includes about 140,000 clones, about four fifths of them seen just once. The chain employs TRBV11-2 and TRBJ2-3, with D possibly TRBD1 on 5 matching bases. The receptor comes from a woman of 80 years or more in a cohort sampled during active or convalescent COVID-19. Input material: peripheral blood. The CDR3 nucleotides read TGTGCCAGCAGCTTAGGTACAGGCTCTAGCACAGATACGCAGTATTTT. It codes for CASSLGTGSSTDTQYF.